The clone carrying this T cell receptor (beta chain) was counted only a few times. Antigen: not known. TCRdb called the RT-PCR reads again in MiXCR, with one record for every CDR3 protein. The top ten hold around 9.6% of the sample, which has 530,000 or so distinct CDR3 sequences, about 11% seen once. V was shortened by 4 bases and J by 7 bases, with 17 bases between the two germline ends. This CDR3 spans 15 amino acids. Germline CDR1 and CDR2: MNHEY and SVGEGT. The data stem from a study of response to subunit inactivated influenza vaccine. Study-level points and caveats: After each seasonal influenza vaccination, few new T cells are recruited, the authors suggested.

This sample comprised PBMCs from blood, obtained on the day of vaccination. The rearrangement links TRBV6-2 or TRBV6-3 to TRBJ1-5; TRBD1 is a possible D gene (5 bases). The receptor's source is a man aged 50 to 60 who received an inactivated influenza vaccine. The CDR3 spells CASSLFSSGGQPQHF. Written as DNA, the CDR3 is TGTGCCAGCAGTTTGTTTAGCTCCGGGGGACAGCCCCAGCATTTT.